The T cell receptor (beta chain) under discussion was sequenced for a study of T cells in Graves' hyperthyroidism and ophthalmopathy. General study results and limits: Patients with ophthalmopathy were separated from those with stable hyperthyroidism by a 13 V-J model. Most thyroid clonotypes with frequency above 0.001 were detected in blood.

Amplification yielded TCR beta CDR3 regions, with RNA transcripts as the source. RT-PCR in the first round (using the HTBI primer set) targeted the TCR CDR3. MiXCR, applied by TCRdb to the multiplex PCR reads, yields one record per CDR3 protein. The sample carries about 300,000 distinct CDR3 sequences, approximately 19% recorded once. Remarks on this clonotype: Its specificity is unknown.

For ophthalmopathy patients, the Clinical Activity Score was at least 3 and the NOSPECS grade at least 4; duration was under 3 months. Cells are PBMCs isolated from 9 to 10 ml of fresh blood. The CDR3 has 16 residues. Germline assignment: CDR1 SGHDT and CDR2 YYEEEE. V trimming: 3 bases; J trimming: 4 bases; junction bases outside the gene matches: 8. The chain links TRBV5-6 to TRBJ1-4; TRBD1 matches 8 bases. Source material: blood. The source is a man aged 50-60 years with Graves' ophthalmopathy. In nucleotides, the CDR3 is TGTGCCAGCAGCTCTTTTCAGGGGGCTTATAATGAAAAACTGTTTTTT. This sequence encodes CASSSFQGAYNEKLFF.